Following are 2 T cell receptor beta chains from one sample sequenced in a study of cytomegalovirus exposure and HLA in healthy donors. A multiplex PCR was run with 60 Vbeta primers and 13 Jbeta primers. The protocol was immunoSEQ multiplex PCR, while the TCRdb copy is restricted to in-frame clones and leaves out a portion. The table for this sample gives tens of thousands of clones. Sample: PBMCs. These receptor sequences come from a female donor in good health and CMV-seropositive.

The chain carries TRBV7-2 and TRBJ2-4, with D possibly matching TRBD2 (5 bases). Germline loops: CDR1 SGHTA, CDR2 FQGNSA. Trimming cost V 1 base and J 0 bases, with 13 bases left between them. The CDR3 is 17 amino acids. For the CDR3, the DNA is TGTGCCAGCAGCTTAGGGCTCTCCCGGGGAGCCAAAAACATTCAGTACTTC. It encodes CASSLGLSRGAKNIQYF.

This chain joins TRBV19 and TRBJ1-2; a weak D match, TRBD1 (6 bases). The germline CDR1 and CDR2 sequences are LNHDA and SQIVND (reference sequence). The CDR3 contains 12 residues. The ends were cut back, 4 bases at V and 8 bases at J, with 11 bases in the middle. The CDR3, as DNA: TGTGCCAGTAGTAACAGGGTTGAGGGCTACACCTTC. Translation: CASSNRVEGYTF.